A single sample gave rise to the 18 T cell receptor beta chains below, sequenced in a study of blood T cell repertoires in COVID-19. Sequencing was performed with immunoSEQ multiplex PCR; in TCRdb, only in-frame clones are kept and a portion is missing. This table has hundreds of thousands of clones, over 70% appearing once. Sequenced: peripheral blood. The receptors were gathered from a woman in her 40s who had recovered from COVID-19.

The chain is built from TRBV29-1 and TRBJ2-1; possibly TRBD2 for D (5 bases). The CDR3 has 13 residues. The V gene lost 5 bases and the J gene lost 4 bases, with 12 bases spanning the gap. CDR1 is SQVTM and CDR2 is ANQGSEA in the germline V gene. The CDR3 sequence: CSVSGGGYNEQFF. DNA of the CDR3: TGCAGCGTTAGTGGAGGCGGTTACAATGAGCAGTTCTTC.

The V gene is TRBV5-1, the J gene TRBJ1-1; D remains unclear. The CDR3 length is 15 residues. Trimming shortened V by 0 bases and J by 2 bases, and 11 bases separated the two germline ends. Germline V gene data show CDR1 as SGHRS and CDR2 as YFSETQ. CDR3 region: CASSLVQPSNTEAFF. In DNA form, the CDR3 reads TGCGCCAGCAGCTTGGTACAGCCGTCTAACACTGAAGCTTTCTTT.

The chain couples TRBV3-1 (or the pseudogene TRBV3-2) to TRBJ1-1, with 7 bases lining up with TRBD1. The germline V gene encodes CDR1 LGHDT and CDR2 YNNKEL (reference sequence). The CDR3 has 13 residues. V was clipped by 4 bases and J by 7 bases; unmatched bases: 6. This chain's CDR3 is CASSRYRGGEAFF. The CDR3 nucleotides are TGTGCCAGCAGCCGCTACAGGGGCGGTGAAGCTTTCTTT.

J is TRBJ1-5 and V is TRBV7-3; D not certain. Germline V gene lookup returns CDR1 SGHTA and CDR2 FQGTGA. The CDR3 covers 13 residues. V was shortened by 3 bases and J by 1 base, with 4 bases between the two germline ends. This chain's CDR3 is CASSLSSNQPQHF. The CDR3 region has the DNA TGTGCCAGCAGCTTGAGCAGCAATCAGCCCCAGCATTTT. The variable domain in full, with the rest retrieved from reference TRBV7-3 and TRBJ1-5, is GAGVSQTPSNKVTEKGKYVELRCDPISGHTALYWYRQSLGQGPEFLIYFQGTGAADDSGLPNDRFFAVRPEGSVSTLKIQRTERGDSAVYLCASSLSSNQPQHFGDGTRLSIL.

This clone has just a few counts. The V gene is TRBV10-3, the J gene TRBJ1-1; D is unclear. The CDR3 sequence is 13 residues long. V was clipped by 11 bases and J by 3 bases, with 16 bases between them. Germline values: CDR1 ENHRY, CDR2 SYGVKD. The CDR3, as DNA: TGTGCCGCCCTGGAGGGCCCACACACTGAAGCTTTCTTT. Translated, it gives CAALEGPHTEAFF.

This clone was found a few times. The chain has TRBV21-1 and TRBJ1-2; the table's D gene call, TRBD1, was not cross checked with the DNA. TRBV21-1 constitutes a pseudogene. The CDR3 is 17 amino acids. CDR3 in amino acids: CASSKAPIRGEVYGYTF. The CDR3 DNA follows: TGTGCCAGCAGCAAGGCCCCCATCAGGGGGGAAGTCTATGGCTACACCTTC.

This clone appeared a single time. The chain carries TRBV5-1 and TRBJ1-2; D possibly corresponds to TRBD1 (5 bases). The V and J ends lost 4 bases and 0 bases respectively, with 13 bases between them. CDR3 length: 15 residues. The V gene's germline CDR1 is SGHRS and CDR2 YFSETQ. The CDR3, as DNA: TGCGCCAGCAGCCCCACCAGGGTTCCTAACTATGGCTACACCTTC. This codes for CASSPTRVPNYGYTF.

The V and J genes are TRBV10-3 and TRBJ2-3; TRBD2 matches at 16 bases. CDR3 length equals 14 residues. V was pared by 9 bases and J by 4 bases, with 1 base of the junction left unmatched. Germline loops: CDR1 ENHRY, CDR2 SYGVKD. This CDR3 reads CAMGLAGGADTQYF. The CDR3 nucleotides are TGTGCCATGGGACTAGCGGGGGGGGCAGATACGCAGTATTTT.

The J gene is TRBJ1-1, the V gene TRBV18; no firm D call. The CDR3 sequence is 15 residues long. The germline CDR1 and CDR2 sequences are KGHSH and LQKENI. With 6 bases removed from V and 0 bases from J, the gap between germline ends came to 14 bases. This CDR3 is CASSPGVLLNTEAFF. The CDR3 DNA follows: TGTGCCAGCTCGCCCGGGGTATTATTGAACACTGAAGCTTTCTTT.

V and J are TRBV4-1 and TRBJ1-5; D is undetermined. V was cut by 4 bases and J by 2 bases, with 12 bases left in between. In germline, CDR1 is MGHRA, CDR2 YSYEKL. CDR3 length equals 15 residues. The CDR3 DNA is TGCGCCAGCAGCCCCCGAGGTATTGGCAATCAGCCCCAGCATTTT. Translation gives CASSPRGIGNQPQHF.

Only a few counts were recorded for this clone. The junction departs from germline at one end; a sequencing error may be responsible. V and J are TRBV7-2 and TRBJ2-7; possible D gene TRBD2, 7 bases. Germline CDR1 and CDR2: SGHTA and FQGNSA. This CDR3 is built from 13 residues. Written as DNA, the CDR3 is TGTGCCAGCAGCGAAATGGGGGCTAGCGGCACCCGCTTC. Translated: CASSEMGASGTRF.

The chain recombines TRBV10-2 with TRBJ2-7; 9 bases are shared with TRBD2. J was trimmed by 4 bases and V by 7 bases; bases with no gene match: 11. Per the germline V gene, CDR1 is WSHSY and CDR2 is SAAADI. The CDR3 spans 15 residues. CDR3 sequence (DNA): TGCGCCAGCATACCAGGACTAGCGAGTTATTACGAGCAGTACTTC. Translation: CASIPGLASYYEQYF.

This clone appeared once. This chain joins TRBV5-4 and TRBJ2-1, with 14 nucleotides matching TRBD2. The V gene end was trimmed by 3 bases and the J gene end by 5 bases; junction bases not matched to a gene: 4. Germline loops: CDR1 SGHNT, CDR2 YYREEE (reference sequence). The CDR3 consists of 16 residues. The CDR3 DNA follows: TGTGCCAGCAGCTCTGGACTAGCGGGGGGAAACAATGAGCAGTTCTTC. Amino acids: CASSSGLAGGNNEQFF.

The rearrangement uses TRBV11-2 and TRBJ2-4; TRBD2 is a possible D gene (7 bases). The V end was cut by 5 bases, the J end by 2 bases, with 16 bases between. The CDR3 is 16 amino acids. Germline V lookup: CDR1 SGHAT, CDR2 FQNNGV. Written as DNA, the CDR3 is TGTGCCAGCAGCGTTGGGGGGGGCGTCCCCAAAAACATTCAGTACTTC. Translation: CASSVGGGVPKNIQYF.

The CDR3 is CASSPGGTANVLTF. CDR3 nucleotides: TGTGCCAGCAGCCCAGGAGGAACGGCCAACGTCCTGACTTTC. This chain connects TRBV3-1 (or the pseudogene TRBV3-2) to TRBJ2-6, with D possibly TRBD2 on 5 matching bases. This CDR3 region has 14 residues. V shed 4 bases and J shed 6 bases, with 10 bases lying between them. Germline-derived CDR1 and CDR2 are LGHDT and YNNKEL (reference sequence).

The genes are TRBV2 and TRBJ2-7; 7 bases match TRBD1. This CDR3 comprises 15 residues. Germline CDR1 reads SNHLY; CDR2 reads FYNNEI. V lost 4 bases to trimming and J lost 5 bases; unmatched junction nucleotides: 11. The CDR3 DNA is TGTGCCAGCAGTGTTAGGAGACAGGGAGCCAACGAGCAGTACTTC. This encodes CASSVRRQGANEQYF.

The genes are TRBV11-2 and TRBJ2-3; 7 bases match TRBD2. V lost 5 bases and J lost 7; bases outside the gene matches: 18. This CDR3 contains 17 residues. Germline V lookup: CDR1 SGHAT, CDR2 FQNNGV. The CDR3, as DNA: TGTGCCAGCAGCACGTATCGCCGGGACTACCAAGGGTATACGCAGTATTTT. Encoded protein: CASSTYRRDYQGYTQYF. Variable domain in full (rest from reference TRBV11-2 and TRBJ2-3): EAGVAQSPRYKIIEKRQSVAFWCNPISGHATLYWYQQILGQGPKLLIQFQNNGVVDDSQLPKDRFSAERLKGVDSTLKIQPAKLEDSAVYLCASSTYRRDYQGYTQYFGPGTRLTVL.

The chain recombines TRBV3-1 (or the pseudogene TRBV3-2) with TRBJ2-7, with D maybe TRBD2 (7 bases). This CDR3 spans 15 amino acids. In germline, CDR1 is LGHDT, CDR2 YNNKEL (reference sequence). V lost 1 base and J lost 6, with 16 bases in between. The CDR3 loop reads CASSQVWGGASEQYF. CDR3 in DNA: TGTGCCAGCAGCCAAGTCTGGGGGGGGGCGAGCGAGCAGTACTTC.